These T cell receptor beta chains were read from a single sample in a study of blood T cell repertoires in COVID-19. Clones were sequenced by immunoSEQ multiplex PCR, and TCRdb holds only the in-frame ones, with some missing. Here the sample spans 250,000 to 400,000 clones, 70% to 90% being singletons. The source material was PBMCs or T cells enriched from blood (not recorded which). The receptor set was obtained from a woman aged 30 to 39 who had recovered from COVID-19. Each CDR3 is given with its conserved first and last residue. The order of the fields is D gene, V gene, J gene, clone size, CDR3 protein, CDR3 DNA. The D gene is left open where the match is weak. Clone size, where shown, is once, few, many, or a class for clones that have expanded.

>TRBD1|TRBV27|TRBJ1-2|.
CASRFSRDSGGYTF
TGTGCCAGCAGATTCTCGCGGGACAGCGGTGGCTACACCTTC
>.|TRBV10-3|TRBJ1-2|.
CAISVEQGTSGYTF
TGTGCCATCAGTGTCGAGCAGGGAACGAGTGGCTACACCTTC
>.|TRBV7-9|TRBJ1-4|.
CASTTRPLEGVSTNEKLFF
TGTGCCAGCACCACACGCCCCCTGGAGGGTGTATCAACTAATGAAAAACTGTTTTTT
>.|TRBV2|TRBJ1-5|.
CASKDGHGNSNQPQHF
TGTGCCAGCAAGGACGGACACGGAAATAGCAATCAGCCCCAGCATTTT
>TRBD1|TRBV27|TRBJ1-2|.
CASSPLSTGVEGGYTF
TGTGCCAGCAGTCCGCTATCGACAGGGGTCGAGGGTGGCTACACCTTC
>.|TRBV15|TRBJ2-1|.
CATSRDSYNEQFF
TGTGCCACCAGCAGAGATTCGTACAATGAGCAGTTCTTC
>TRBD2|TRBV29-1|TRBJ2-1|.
CSVLPWRGLAGVGYNEQFF
TGCAGCGTGTTGCCTTGGCGGGGACTAGCGGGGGTGGGTTACAATGAGCAGTTCTTC
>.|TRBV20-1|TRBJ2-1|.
CSASSTYNEQFF
TGCAGTGCTAGTTCAACCTACAATGAGCAGTTCTTC
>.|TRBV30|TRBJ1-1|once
CAWSDGDEAFF
TGTGCCTGGAGCGACGGGGATGAAGCTTTCTTT
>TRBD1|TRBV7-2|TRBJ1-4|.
CASSLFGQGAGEKLFF
TGTGCCAGCAGCTTATTCGGGCAGGGGGCTGGAGAAAAACTGTTTTTT
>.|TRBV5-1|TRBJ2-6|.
CASSQSPGAGANVLTF
TGCGCCAGCAGCCAATCGCCCGGGGCTGGGGCCAACGTCCTGACTTTC
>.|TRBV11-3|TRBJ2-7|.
CASSSGWGAYEQYF
TGTGCCAGCAGCTCCGGCTGGGGGGCCTACGAGCAGTACTTC
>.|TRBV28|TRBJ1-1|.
CASRSEGEGTEAFF
TGTGCCAGCCGGTCGGAGGGGGAGGGAACTGAAGCTTTCTTT
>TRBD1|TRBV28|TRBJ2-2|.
CASSASTGDAGELFF
TGTGCCAGCAGTGCGTCGACAGGGGATGCCGGGGAGCTGTTTTTT